These 10 T cell receptor beta chains originate from one sample sequenced in a study of prognosis after radiotherapy for stage I lung cancer. It was by two-round multiplex PCR that TCR beta CDR3 was amplified from genomic DNA. Specific primers for each TRBV and TRBJ gene were what first-round PCR used. TCRdb re-derived calls from the multiplex PCR reads in MiXCR, one entry per CDR3 protein. The table records under 75,000 distinct CDR3 sequences, 26% of them present only once. The material was PBMCs, obtained before or after stereotactic body radiation therapy (not recorded which). Receptors were obtained from a donor over 45 with non-small cell lung cancer.

A note on this clonotype: This could be a read error, since a much larger clone is one nucleotide away. The CDR3 loop reads CASSGGGKDRGYTF. The CDR3 region has the DNA TGTGCCAGCAGCGGGGGAGGGAAAGATCGTGGCTACACCTTC. The rearrangement uses TRBV9 and TRBJ1-2; D gene unclear. Deletions cut 3 bases from V and 7 bases from J, with 16 bases between. From germline, CDR1 is SGDLS and CDR2 YYNGEE. CDR3 length equals 14 residues.

This clonotype has at least ten counts. The J gene is TRBJ2-2, the V gene TRBV6-5, with D hard to call. The CDR3 runs to 14 residues. The germline V gene has CDR1 MNHEY and CDR2 SVGAGI. Trimming took 4 bases from V and 0 from J, leaving 6 bases between them. The CDR3 DNA sequence: TGTGCCAGCAGTTCCACTCCGAACACCGGGGAGCTGTTTTTT. Translated, it gives CASSSTPNTGELFF.

This clonotype was detected ten times or more. The chain couples TRBV18 to TRBJ2-6; D is perhaps TRBD1 (5 bases). Trimming cost V 8 bases and J 5 bases, with 10 bases left between them. The CDR3 sequence is 13 residues long. CDR1 is KGHSH, CDR2 LQKENI, per germline. CDR3 bases: TGTGCCAGCCAATCGGACAGGGCCAACGTCCTGACTTTC. This encodes CASQSDRANVLTF.

V is TRBV6-2 or TRBV6-3 and J is TRBJ2-7; tentatively, D is TRBD2 (5 bases). The CDR3 contains 14 residues. Trimming stripped 5 bases from V and 3 bases from J, with 14 bases between. CDR1 is MNHEY and CDR2 is SVGEGT in the germline V gene. CDR3 sequence reads: CASSDEGLDYEQYF. CDR3 bases: TGTGCCAGCAGTGATGAAGGACTGGACTACGAGCAGTACTTC.

In its sample, this clonotype was seen many times. The V call is TRBV2, the J call TRBJ2-5; the D is unclear. The germline V and J ends were trimmed by 5 bases and 9 bases, with 10 bases remaining between them. This CDR3 has 11 residues. In germline, CDR1 is SNHLY, CDR2 FYNNEI. The CDR3 bases are TGTGCCAGCAGTTTGAAGTCGGCCCAGTACTTC. This encodes CASSLKSAQYF.

There are a few counts of this clonotype. A much larger clone lies one base from this, so it may be a read error. V and J are TRBV20-1 and TRBJ2-7; maybe TRBD2 (6 bases). In germline, CDR1 is DFQATT, CDR2 SNEGSKA (reference sequence). This CDR3 has 13 amino acids. CDR3 DNA: TGCGGTGCTAGAGAAGGAGGGGCCGTCGAGCAGTACTTC. Its protein product is CGAREGGAVEQYF.

This clonotype has at least ten counts. The rearrangement uses TRBV4-3 and TRBJ2-7, with TRBD1 as a possible D gene (6 bases). Germline loops: CDR1 LGHNA, CDR2 YSLEER. Trimming took 0 bases from V and 8 from J, leaving 23 bases between them. The CDR3 runs to 17 residues. For the CDR3, the DNA is TGCGCCAGCAGCCAAGAATGGGCCGGGACACGAGCCTTCAAGCAGTACTTC. It is translated as CASSQEWAGTRAFKQYF.

This clonotype appeared a few times. A single base separates this from a much larger clone, so it may be a read error. V and J are TRBV30 and TRBJ2-7; a possible D gene is TRBD1 (6 bases). The CDR3 totals 12 residues. Germline V lookup: CDR1 GTSNPN, CDR2 SVGIG (reference sequence). The CDR3 nucleotides read TGTGCCTGGAGTCTTACAGGGAGCGAGCAGTGCTTC. Its protein product is CAWSLTGSEQCF.

This clonotype showed up many times. The genes are TRBV7-8 and TRBJ1-2; 7 bases fit TRBD1. Germline CDR1 and CDR2: SGHVS and FQNEAQ. Unmatched junction bases numbered 10, after V lost 1 base and J lost 8 bases. CDR3 length: 15 residues. The CDR3 loop reads CASSLGPGQQLGYTF. CDR3 nucleotides: TGTGCCAGCAGCTTAGGACCGGGACAGCAGTTGGGCTACACCTTC.

This clonotype was seen many times. The V gene is TRBV7-2, the J gene TRBJ1-2; possibly TRBD1 for D (5 bases). Trimming removed 5 bases from V and 4 bases from J, with 11 bases in between. CDR1 SGHTA and CDR2 FQGNSA come from the germline V gene. The CDR3 length is 13 residues. CDR3 in DNA: TGTGCCAGCAGCAACGACAGAGTCTATGGCTACACCTTC. Translated, it gives CASSNDRVYGYTF.